This T cell receptor beta chain was profiled in a study of control samples from healthy donors and cancer patients. Libraries were prepared by immunoSEQ multiplex PCR; TCRdb keeps only in-frame clonotypes and omits some of them. This sample has some 120,000 clones; about 91% occur once, and the top ten carry roughly 7.8%. Germline assignment: CDR1 SGHNT and CDR2 YENEEA. This CDR3 is built from 14 residues. V was shortened by 5 bases and J by 1 base, with 8 bases between the two germline ends. The sequenced material came from blood. J is TRBJ2-2 and V is TRBV11-3; weak D call: TRBD1 (6 bases). This clonotype originated in a man between 18 and 35 years old in good health. In DNA, the CDR3 is TGTGCCAGCAGCGGGGGACAGAACACCGGGGAGCTGTTTTTT. Its translation is CASSGGQNTGELFF.